Following are 13 T cell receptor beta chains from one sample sequenced in a study of T cells in localized non-small cell lung cancer (dated by TCRdb to 2020 to 2022). The receptor library was made with the immunoSEQ multiplex PCR assay. TCRdb obtained this table from immuneACCESS and retained in-frame rearrangements with V and J assigned. These tables miss some clones; where compared with another copy, unresolved V genes account for less than half of the shortfall, and the remainder is unexplained. The sample contains about 12,000 clones, over 65% of them found a single time. The top ten constitute about 22% of the sample. The sample consisted of peripheral blood, taken before any cancer treatment. These receptors all come from a male donor older than 55 with stage I lung adenocarcinoma.

The chain joins TRBV28 to TRBJ2-3; TRBD1 aligns across 8 bases. Per the germline V gene, CDR1 is MDHEN and CDR2 is SYDVKM. V shed 1 base, J shed 4 bases, and the junction held 1 base outside the gene matches. CDR3 size: 14 residues. CDR3 coding DNA: TGTGCCAGCAGTTTATCAGGGGGCCCAGATACGCAGTATTTT. It encodes CASSLSGGPDTQYF. The full variable domain, rest sourced from reference TRBV28 and TRBJ2-3, is DVKVTQSSRYLVKRTGEKVFLECVQDMDHENMFWYRQDPGLGLRLIYFSYDVKMKEKGDIPEGYSVSREKKERFSLILESASTNQTSMYLCASSLSGGPDTQYFGPGTRLTVL.

This rearrangement joins TRBV5-1 to TRBJ2-3; maybe TRBD1 (5 bases). The CDR3 totals 18 residues. The V gene lost 2 bases and the J gene lost 0 bases, with 19 bases spanning the gap. Per germline, CDR1 SGHRS and CDR2 YFSETQ. CDR3 loop: CASSFSLTAPTSTDTQYF. The CDR3 DNA reads TGCGCCAGCAGCTTTTCATTGACAGCCCCTACTAGCACAGATACGCAGTATTTT.

The V call is TRBV27, the J call TRBJ2-7, with D possibly being TRBD1 (7 bases). Germline V lookup: CDR1 MNHEY, CDR2 SMNVEV (reference sequence). The V and J ends lost 10 bases and 7 bases respectively, with 26 bases between them. The CDR3 length is 15 residues. Written as DNA, the CDR3 is TGTGCCACCCGGGGGACAGCAGGGGCCCCGCGGGAGCAGTACTTC. Translation gives CATRGTAGAPREQYF.

This chain uses TRBV5-1 with TRBJ2-3; D not certain. Germline-derived CDR1 and CDR2 are SGHRS and YFSETQ. The germline V and J ends were trimmed by 4 bases and 3 bases, with 12 bases remaining between them. The CDR3 spans 14 residues. CDR3 loop: CASSPQLMTDTQYF. The DNA of the CDR3 is TGCGCCAGCAGCCCCCAACTAATGACAGATACGCAGTATTTT.

This clone was counted a few times. The rearrangement joins TRBV6-1 to TRBJ1-5; D may be TRBD1 (6 bases). This CDR3 region has 16 residues. Trimming left V 3 bases short and J 1 base short, with 13 bases between. Per the germline V gene, CDR1 is MNHNS and CDR2 is SASEGT. The CDR3 protein is CASSDVRGGSNQPQHF. The CDR3 DNA reads TGTGCCAGCAGTGATGTGCGAGGGGGGAGCAATCAGCCCCAGCATTTT.

This clone was counted once. The CDR3 spells CASSLGEQETQYF. The CDR3 DNA reads as TGTGCCAGCAGCTTAGGGGAGCAAGAGACCCAGTACTTC. The chain is built from TRBV7-7 and TRBJ2-5; TRBD2 might be the D (5 bases). The ends were cut back, 1 base at V and 2 bases at J, with 5 bases in the middle. Germline assignment: CDR1 SSHAT and CDR2 FNYEAQ (reference sequence). The CDR3 runs 13 residues.

The rearrangement uses TRBV28 and TRBJ2-7; D unclear. There are 14 residues in the CDR3. V lost 6 bases and J 1 base, leaving 13 bases between the germline ends. The V gene's germline CDR1 is MDHEN and CDR2 SYDVKM. The CDR3 nucleotides are TGTGCCAGCAGCCCGGACGGTCTTTCCTACGAGCAGTACTTC. Its translation is CASSPDGLSYEQYF.

This chain uses TRBV28 with TRBJ2-7; D may be TRBD2 (6 bases). Trimming shortened V by 5 bases and J by 7 bases, and 21 bases separated the two germline ends. Germline CDR1 reads MDHEN; CDR2 reads SYDVKM. The CDR3 is 15 residues long. The CDR3 protein is CASSGEEGWGGEQYF. CDR3 in DNA: TGTGCCAGCAGTGGGGAGGAAGGTTGGGGCGGGGAGCAGTACTTC.

The gene calls are TRBV4-2 and TRBJ1-5; no clear D gene. Germline assignment: CDR1 LGHNA and CDR2 YNFKEQ. This CDR3 region has 17 residues. The germline V and J ends were trimmed by 1 base and 0 bases, with 13 bases remaining between them. The CDR3 loop reads CASSQGPGRYSNQPQHF. The CDR3 DNA follows: TGTGCCAGCAGCCAAGGGCCCGGCCGATATAGCAATCAGCCCCAGCATTTT.

The CDR3 DNA is TGTGCCAGCAGCTTAGACTCCGGCTCTGGAAACACCATATATTTT. Protein product: CASSLDSGSGNTIYF. The rearrangement links TRBV11-2 to TRBJ1-3; D gene ambiguous. Germline V gene data show CDR1 as SGHAT and CDR2 as FQNNGV. V lost 0 bases, J lost 0 bases, and 6 bases lay in between. CDR3 length: 15 amino acids.

The CDR3 loop reads CASRGPNLATNEKLFF. CDR3 bases: TGTGCCAGCAGAGGCCCTAACCTTGCAACTAATGAAAAACTGTTTTTT. This chain connects TRBV28 to TRBJ1-4, with D unresolved. The V end lost 6 bases, the J end lost 0 bases, and 14 bases lay between the germline ends. The germline V gene encodes CDR1 MDHEN and CDR2 SYDVKM. The CDR3 runs to 16 residues.

J is TRBJ1-1 and V is TRBV15; no definite D call. Trimming cost V 0 bases and J 1 base, with 6 bases left between them. Germline-derived CDR1 and CDR2 are LNHNV and YYDKDF (reference sequence). The CDR3 runs to 14 residues. The CDR3, as DNA: TGTGCCACCAGCAGAGAAGTGTGGAACACTGAAGCTTTCTTT. Residues: CATSREVWNTEAFF.

CDR3 sequence: CASSVDGGSYNEQFF. The CDR3 coding sequence is TGTGCCAGCAGCGTAGACGGGGGATCCTACAATGAGCAGTTCTTC. The chain is built from TRBV9 and TRBJ2-1; D is perhaps TRBD2 (6 bases). Trimming left V 0 bases short and J 1 base short, with 8 bases between. The CDR3 length is 15 residues. From germline, CDR1 is SGDLS and CDR2 YYNGEE.